The following is a TCR beta chain sequence with its context. Its target is not known. Trimming removed 1 base from V and 5 bases from J; junction bases left unmatched: 7. Germline CDR1 reads KGHDR; CDR2 reads SFDVKD. The CDR3 contains 16 residues. The data originate from a study of read filtering for tumor transcriptome and immune sequencing. Whole-study context: R-ISS stage counts were eight or nine for I, roughly 16 for II, 6 or 7 for III. Points from the study as a whole: The CD138-negative fraction was mixed bone marrow immune cells, not pure T cells.

The library was built from around 380 ng RNA with molecular barcoded adaptors for alpha/delta and beta/gamma chains. Using its own MiXCR run on the reads, TCRdb lists one record per CDR3 protein. The top ten clones hold about 7.7% of a sample with more than 100,000 distinct CDR3 sequences, about 12% of them seen once. The sequence derives from a donor over 35 with multiple myeloma. This chain uses TRBV24-1 with TRBJ2-5; 9 nucleotides align to TRBD2. The sample comprised a population of CD138-negative cells sorted from bone marrow. CDR3: CATSDFGRGGGETQYF. The CDR3 DNA is TGTGCCACCAGTGATTTCGGGCGCGGGGGGGGCGAGACCCAGTACTTC.